The clone carrying this T cell receptor (beta chain) was found many times. Its antigen is not identified. The sample belongs to a study of shared clonotypes between healthy human individuals. Only in-frame clones appear in the TCRdb table, and some are missing; sequencing was by immunoSEQ multiplex PCR. The data hold nearly 750,000 clones, with roughly 72% observed a single time. Overall study results and limits: An anticipated effect of sequencing depth on clonotype sharing among donors was recognized.

This TCR came from a woman in her thirties in good health. The sequencing sample was made of memory CD4+ T cells sorted from blood. Subset: CD45RA-negative fraction.

CDR3 amino acids: CASSTGTSGYEQYF. The CDR3 region has the DNA TGTGCCAGCAGTACCGGGACTAGCGGCTACGAGCAGTACTTC. This rearrangement joins TRBV28 to TRBJ2-7, with 11 bases that match TRBD2. The length of the CDR3 is 14 residues. The J segment lost 3 bases and the V segment lost 5 bases, leaving 3 bases of the junction unmatched. Germline V lookup: CDR1 MDHEN, CDR2 SYDVKM.